These 31 T cell receptor beta chains were all obtained from the same sample, sequenced in a study of blood T cell repertoires in COVID-19. TCRdb's copy holds only in-frame clones and misses some; the assay was immunoSEQ multiplex PCR. The table records 300,000 to 350,000 clones, 75% to 90% of them present only once. The sequenced sample was peripheral blood. The receptors derive from a man younger than 35 with active or convalescent COVID-19.

The chain joins TRBV18 to TRBJ2-3, with D uncertain. Germline V gene data show CDR1 as KGHSH and CDR2 as LQKENI. The CDR3 has 14 amino acids. V lost 2 bases and J lost 3, with 9 bases in between. The CDR3 is CASSPSTQTDTQYF. The DNA for the CDR3 is TGTGCCAGCTCACCATCGACACAAACAGATACGCAGTATTTT.

V usage is TRBV21-1 and J usage is TRBJ2-3; TRBD1, as called in the table, went unchecked against the DNA. TRBV21-1 is marked as a pseudogene. The CDR3 is 19 residues long. The CDR3 is CASSTLGQGGLSLTDTQYF. CDR3 nucleotide sequence: TGTGCCAGCAGCACATTGGGACAGGGGGGGCTAAGCCTGACAGATACGCAGTATTTT.

The chain carries TRBV14 and TRBJ2-2; 11 nucleotides align to TRBD2. J lost 6 bases, V lost 5 bases, and 8 bases had no gene match. The CDR3 covers 16 residues. Germline values: CDR1 SGHDN, CDR2 FVKESK. CDR3 DNA sequence: TGTGCCAGCAGCGAAGGACTAGCGGGCGTGTCCGGGGAGCTGTTTTTT. It specifies CASSEGLAGVSGELFF.

The chain is built from TRBV6-5 and TRBJ1-1; 7 nucleotides line up with TRBD1. Germline V gives CDR1 MNHEY, CDR2 SVGAGI. The CDR3 loop spans 14 amino acids. Trimming at V came to 6 bases and at J to 1 base, leaving 5 bases not matched to a gene. CDR3 nucleotide sequence: TGTGCCAGCAGGACAGGGATGGGGAACACTGAAGCTTTCTTT. Residues: CASRTGMGNTEAFF.

The rearrangement links TRBV11-2 to TRBJ1-1, with TRBD1 identical over 7 bases. There are 13 residues in the CDR3. V lost 10 bases to trimming and J lost 2 bases; unmatched junction nucleotides: 7. The V gene's germline CDR1 is SGHAT and CDR2 FQNNGV. In DNA, the CDR3 is TGTGCCACCAGACAGGGATTTAACACTGAAGCTTTCTTT. Encoded protein: CATRQGFNTEAFF.

The chain links TRBV11-2 to TRBJ1-6; D ambiguous. Germline values: CDR1 SGHAT, CDR2 FQNNGV. Trimming left V 5 bases short and J 1 base short, with 12 bases between. This CDR3 comprises 16 residues. The CDR3 loop reads CASSLPSGSYNSPLHF. The CDR3 DNA sequence: TGTGCCAGCAGCCTACCGAGCGGGTCCTATAATTCACCCCTCCACTTT.

V usage is TRBV5-1 and J usage is TRBJ2-6; D gene ambiguous. This CDR3 is 16 amino acids long. Germline V gives CDR1 SGHRS, CDR2 YFSETQ. The ends were cut back, 0 bases at V and 0 bases at J, with 7 bases in the middle. In DNA form, the CDR3 reads TGCGCCAGCAGCTTGGGGGCACACTCTGGGGCCAACGTCCTGACTTTC. It encodes CASSLGAHSGANVLTF.

The V and J genes are TRBV10-3 and TRBJ2-7; D remains ambiguous. The CDR3 is made up of 11 amino acids. Trimming shortened V by 4 bases and J by 1 base, and 2 bases separated the two germline ends. Germline V gene sequence: CDR1 ENHRY, CDR2 SYGVKD. In nucleotides, the CDR3 is TGTGCCATCAGTGCATCCTACGAGCAGTACTTC. This gives the protein CAISASYEQYF.

The chain couples TRBV7-9 to TRBJ1-1; D gene unclear. Germline loops: CDR1 SEHNR, CDR2 FQNEAQ (reference sequence). CDR3 length: 13 residues. The V gene lost 7 bases and the J gene lost 3 bases, with 12 bases spanning the gap. CDR3 protein: CASKDRQDTEAFF. DNA of the CDR3: TGTGCCAGCAAGGATCGACAAGACACTGAAGCTTTCTTT. Drawing the rest from reference TRBV7-9 and TRBJ1-1, the complete variable domain is DTGVSQNPRHKITKRGQNVTFRCDPISEHNRLYWYRQTLGQGPEFLTYFQNEAQLEKSRLLSDRFSAERPKGSFSTLEIQRTEQGDSAMYLCASKDRQDTEAFFGQGTRLTVV.

The chain couples TRBV4-1 to TRBJ1-3; D not certain. CDR1 is MGHRA, CDR2 YSYEKL, per germline. The V gene lost 4 bases and the J gene lost 1 base, with 14 bases spanning the gap. The CDR3 spans 16 residues. DNA for the CDR3: TGCGCCAGCAGCCTGGAAATGGACTCGTCTGGAAACACCATATATTTT. Amino acid sequence: CASSLEMDSSGNTIYF.

The CDR3 sequence: CATSRDLQETQYF. The CDR3 coding sequence is TGTGCCACCAGCAGAGATCTTCAGGAGACCCAGTACTTC. V gene TRBV15 combines with J gene TRBJ2-5; D is unclear. The CDR3 is 13 amino acids. The germline gives CDR1 LNHNV, CDR2 YYDKDF (reference sequence). Trimming pared 0 bases from V and 5 bases from J, leaving 7 bases between.

V is TRBV19 and J is TRBJ2-7, with 7 bases matching TRBD1. V shed 6 bases, J shed 0 bases, and the junction held 8 bases outside the gene matches. In germline, CDR1 is LNHDA, CDR2 SQIVND (reference sequence). This CDR3 is 15 amino acids long. The CDR3 protein is CASSQGTESSYEQYF. The CDR3 nucleotides are TGTGCCAGTAGCCAAGGGACAGAGAGCTCCTACGAGCAGTACTTC.

The chain employs TRBV10-3 and TRBJ1-1; TRBD1 matches 12 bases. The junction had 3 bases not matched to a gene; V was cut back by 10 bases and J by 0 bases. Germline CDR1 reads ENHRY; CDR2 reads SYGVKD. This CDR3 has 14 residues. The CDR3 bases are TGTGCCACTCGGGACAGGGGGCTGAACACTGAAGCTTTCTTT. Amino acids: CATRDRGLNTEAFF.

This sequence joins TRBV6-5 and TRBJ2-3; TRBD1 agrees at 11 bases. V was clipped by 7 bases and J by 4 bases; unmatched bases: 7. The CDR3 consists of 15 residues. In germline, CDR1 is MNHEY, CDR2 SVGAGI. The CDR3 here is CASTPRDRGADTQYF. The CDR3 nucleotides are TGTGCCAGCACTCCTCGGGACAGGGGGGCAGATACGCAGTATTTT.

The rearrangement uses TRBV27 and TRBJ2-7, with TRBD1 as a possible D gene (7 bases). This CDR3 comprises 17 residues. The V end lost 4 bases, the J end lost 3 bases, and 22 bases lay between the germline ends. Looked up from germline, CDR1 is MNHEY and CDR2 is SMNVEV (reference sequence). The DNA of the CDR3 is TGTGCCAGCAGTTCGTCCCGGGACAGAGGGGGGTACTACGAGCAGTACTTC. It yields the protein CASSSSRDRGGYYEQYF.

The rearrangement links TRBV12-3 or TRBV12-4 to TRBJ1-2; no clear D. There are 12 residues in the CDR3. V shed 1 base and J shed 6 bases, with 6 bases lying between them. CDR3 loop: CASSLGRHGYTF. CDR3 DNA: TGTGCCAGCAGTTTAGGGAGACATGGCTACACCTTC.

The J gene is TRBJ1-4, the V gene TRBV25-1; tentatively, D is TRBD1 (5 bases). CDR3 length: 16 residues. Germline values: CDR1 MGHDK, CDR2 SYGVNS. V lost 3 bases, J lost 7 bases, and 18 bases lay in between. This CDR3 reads CASSDLREGMGEKLFF. As DNA, the CDR3 is TGTGCCAGCAGTGATCTGAGGGAGGGGATGGGTGAAAAACTGTTTTTT. Using reference TRBV25-1 and TRBJ1-4 for the parts outside the CDR3, the full variable domain is EADIYQTPRYLVIGTGKKITLECSQTMGHDKMYWYQQDPGMELHLIHYSYGVNSTEKGDLSSESTVSRIRTEHFPLTLESARPSHTSQYLCASSDLREGMGEKLFFGSGTQLSVL.

The rearrangement joins TRBV27 to TRBJ1-2; TRBD1 agrees at 10 bases. V lost 5 bases to trimming and J lost 4 bases; unmatched junction nucleotides: 4. This CDR3 contains 14 residues. Germline CDR1 reads MNHEY; CDR2 reads SMNVEV (reference sequence). The CDR3: CASSDRGRPYGYTF. The CDR3 region has the DNA TGTGCCAGCAGTGACAGGGGGCGCCCCTATGGCTACACCTTC.

The sample holds a few counts of this clone. This rearrangement joins TRBV28 to TRBJ1-2; 8 bases are shared with TRBD1. Germline V gene lookup returns CDR1 MDHEN and CDR2 SYDVKM. V was clipped by 6 bases and J by 4 bases; unmatched bases: 7. The CDR3 contains 14 residues. In DNA, the CDR3 is TGTGCCAGCAGGAATTCAGGGGGCAGCTATGGCTACACCTTC. Translating gives CASRNSGGSYGYTF.

This clone was picked up one time. The rearrangement links TRBV4-1 to TRBJ2-7; D is perhaps TRBD2 (5 bases). The CDR3 runs 15 residues. With 0 bases removed from V and 3 bases from J, the gap between germline ends came to 12 bases. Germline loops: CDR1 MGHRA, CDR2 YSYEKL. CDR3 sequence: CASSQDTAGYYEQYF. In nucleotides, the CDR3 is TGCGCCAGCAGCCAAGATACGGCGGGTTACTACGAGCAGTACTTC.

V and J are TRBV10-3 and TRBJ1-2; D is ambiguous. The germline gives CDR1 ENHRY, CDR2 SYGVKD. The CDR3 runs to 12 residues. The V end was cut by 7 bases, the J end by 2 bases, with 8 bases between. CDR3 nucleotides: TGTGCCATCAAGGGCGGGAACTATGGCTACACCTTC. It is translated as CAIKGGNYGYTF.

This clone was seen just once. CDR3 nucleotides: TGTGCCAGTACGCAGGGAGGCTTTCAGCCCCAGCATTTT. Amino acids: CASTQGGFQPQHF. This chain joins TRBV19 and TRBJ1-5; the D gene is possibly TRBD1 (5 bases). CDR1 and CDR2 (germline): LNHDA, SQIVND (reference sequence). This CDR3 spans 13 amino acids. The V end lost 7 bases, the J end lost 6 bases, and 13 bases lay between the germline ends. Together with reference TRBV19 and TRBJ1-5, the CDR3 gives the full variable domain: DGGITQSPKYLFRKEGQNVTLSCEQNLNHDAMYWYRQDPGQGLRLIYYSQIVNDFQKGDIAEGYSVSREKKESFPLTVTSAQKNPTAFYLCASTQGGFQPQHFGDGTRLSIL.

This clone was observed a single time. The V call is TRBV27, the J call TRBJ2-1; 7 positions agree with TRBD2. CDR1 and CDR2 (germline): MNHEY, SMNVEV (reference sequence). With V trimmed by 5 bases and J by 9 bases, 13 bases remained unmatched. The CDR3 length is 15 residues. This chain's CDR3 is CASSLAGAYVGEQFF. The CDR3 DNA reads as TGTGCCAGCAGTCTTGCGGGAGCTTACGTAGGTGAGCAGTTCTTC.

This chain connects TRBV19 to TRBJ1-4, with TRBD1 as a possible D gene (6 bases). The germline CDR1 and CDR2 sequences are LNHDA and SQIVND (reference sequence). The CDR3 is made up of 14 amino acids. The V gene lost 4 bases and the J gene lost 8 bases, with 14 bases spanning the gap. This CDR3 reads CASSTQGGGEKLFF. The DNA for the CDR3 is TGTGCCAGTAGTACACAGGGCGGGGGCGAAAAACTGTTTTTT.

In this sample, this clone turned up a few times. The CDR3 DNA reads as TGTGCCAGCAGCGTAAACCCCGGGAAGCCATATGGCTACACCTTC. Amino acids: CASSVNPGKPYGYTF. The chain links TRBV9 to TRBJ1-2, with D unresolved. V lost 1 base, J lost 5 bases, and 15 bases lay in between. Germline V gives CDR1 SGDLS, CDR2 YYNGEE. The CDR3 is 15 amino acids.

The chain combines TRBV7-6 with TRBJ1-1, with a weak D call TRBD1 (5 bases). Trimming removed 3 bases from V and 0 bases from J, with 8 bases in between. The germline V gene has CDR1 SGHVS and CDR2 FNYEAQ. The length of the CDR3 is 14 residues. The CDR3, as DNA: TGTGCCAGCAGCTTGTGGGGCTTGAACACTGAAGCTTTCTTT. Its protein is CASSLWGLNTEAFF. Full variable domain (outside the CDR3, taken from reference TRBV7-6 and TRBJ1-1): GAGVSQSPRYKVTKRGQDVALRCDPISGHVSLYWYRQALGQGPEFLTYFNYEAQQDKSGLPNDRFSAERPEGSISTLTIQRTEQRDSAMYRCASSLWGLNTEAFFGQGTRLTVV.

The J gene is TRBJ2-5, the V gene TRBV14; D is possibly TRBD2 (6 bases). V was clipped by 0 bases and J by 5 bases, with 10 bases between them. Germline CDR1 reads SGHDN; CDR2 reads FVKESK. The CDR3 loop spans 14 amino acids. In nucleotides, the CDR3 is TGTGCCAGCAGCCAAGAGGGACTGCAGGAGACCCAGTACTTC. Translation: CASSQEGLQETQYF.

V gene TRBV6-5 combines with J gene TRBJ2-5, with D maybe TRBD2 (6 bases). Trimming removed 5 bases from V and 4 bases from J, with 14 bases in between. The CDR3 is 14 residues long. The germline V gene has CDR1 MNHEY and CDR2 SVGAGI. This CDR3 is CASSRDLEGETQYF. For the CDR3, the DNA is TGTGCCAGCAGTCGCGACTTGGAGGGAGAGACCCAGTACTTC.

The V gene is TRBV10-3, the J gene TRBJ2-7; TRBD2 agrees at 11 bases. There are 17 residues in the CDR3. The ends lost 2 bases at V and 4 bases at J; junction bases unmatched: 10. Germline CDR1 reads ENHRY; CDR2 reads SYGVKD. In nucleotides, the CDR3 is TGTGCCATCAGTGAGCCTGCGGTAGCGGGGGGGGTTTACGAGCAGTACTTC. Residues: CAISEPAVAGGVYEQYF.

The chain employs TRBV5-1 and TRBJ1-2; D is unclear. This CDR3 region has 11 residues. Germline V gives CDR1 SGHRS, CDR2 YFSETQ. V was clipped by 7 bases and J by 5 bases, with 9 bases between them. The CDR3 reads CASGGRYGYTF. The CDR3 DNA sequence: TGCGCCAGCGGAGGAAGATATGGCTACACCTTC.

The CDR3 sequence: CASSLLRFPSYNSPLHF. DNA of the CDR3: TGTGCCAGCAGTTTACTCAGGTTCCCCTCCTATAATTCACCCCTCCACTTT. This sequence joins TRBV27 and TRBJ1-6, with D unresolved. The V end lost 2 bases, the J end lost 0 bases, and 11 bases lay between the germline ends. Per germline, CDR1 MNHEY and CDR2 SMNVEV (reference sequence). CDR3 size: 17 residues.